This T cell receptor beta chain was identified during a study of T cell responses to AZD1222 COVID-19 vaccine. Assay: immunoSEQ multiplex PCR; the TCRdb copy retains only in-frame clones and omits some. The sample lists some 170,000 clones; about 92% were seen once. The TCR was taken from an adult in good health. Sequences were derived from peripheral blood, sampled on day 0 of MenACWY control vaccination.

In DNA form, the CDR3 reads TGTGCCAGCAGTCTAGGGAGCGGGTCCTACGAGCAGTACTTC. The encoded protein is CASSLGSGSYEQYF. The chain has TRBV27 and TRBJ2-7, with D possibly being TRBD2 (6 bases). V was shortened by 5 bases and J by 1 base, with 12 bases between the two germline ends. The germline gives CDR1 MNHEY, CDR2 SMNVEV (reference sequence). There are 14 residues in the CDR3.